Listed here are 31 T cell receptor beta chains from one sample, sequenced in a study of molecular identifiers for immune sequencing clone quantification. In TCRdb, the PCR reads were re-called with MiXCR into one record per CDR3 protein. This sample has 490,000 or so distinct CDR3 sequences, with roughly 23% found just once. Material for sequencing was naive CD8+ T cells from blood, with Jurkat cell RNA spiked in. Noted subset: FACS-sorted CD8+CD4-CCR7+CD45RA+ naive T cells. The receptors shown here come from a human donor in good health. Some libraries in this study had Jurkat cell RNA spiked in.

The rearrangement joins TRBV7-9 to TRBJ1-1; D gene ambiguous. This CDR3 comprises 14 residues. CDR1 is SEHNR and CDR2 is FQNEAQ in the germline V gene (reference sequence). V lost 0 bases and J lost 3, with 8 bases in between. The CDR3, as DNA: TGTGCCAGCAGCTTAGCGGGAGGTTACACTGAAGCTTTCTTT. Its protein is CASSLAGGYTEAFF.

This clonotype was counted only a few times. CDR3 amino acids: CASSYLALEDSPLHF. CDR3 in DNA: TGTGCCAGCAGTTATTTGGCGCTCGAGGATTCACCCCTCCACTTT. The gene calls are TRBV6-6 and TRBJ1-6; D call uncertain. The germline V and J ends were trimmed by 3 bases and 8 bases, with 14 bases remaining between them. Germline V gives CDR1 MNHNY, CDR2 SVGAGI (reference sequence). CDR3 size: 15 residues.

This clonotype was observed at least ten times. J is TRBJ2-3 and V is TRBV7-9; tentative D call: TRBD2 (6 bases). V gave up 1 base and J gave up 4 bases, with 9 bases separating them. The CDR3 contains 14 residues. The germline CDR1 and CDR2 sequences are SEHNR and FQNEAQ (reference sequence). CDR3 amino acids: CASSLVSGADTQYF. DNA of the CDR3: TGTGCCAGCAGCTTAGTCTCGGGAGCAGATACGCAGTATTTT.

In its sample, this clonotype was seen many times. One junction end does not reproduce the germline sequence, and a read error may be involved. The chain employs TRBV7-9 and TRBJ1-1; D is unresolved. The CDR3 totals 10 residues. The germline V gene has CDR1 SEHNR and CDR2 FQNEAQ (reference sequence). CDR3 in DNA: TGTGCCAGCAGCCTCACCCGACACTGGTTT. Its protein is CASSLTRHWF.

This clonotype was found many times. V is TRBV7-9 and J is TRBJ2-2; the D gene is possibly TRBD1 (6 bases). V lost 5 bases and J lost 10, with 11 bases in between. The CDR3 runs 12 residues. The V gene's germline CDR1 is SEHNR and CDR2 FQNEAQ (reference sequence). The CDR3, as DNA: TGTGCCAGCAGCCCAGGGACACTGGAGCTGTTTTTT. Protein sequence: CASSPGTLELFF.

V gene TRBV5-1 combines with J gene TRBJ2-1, with TRBD1 identical over 12 bases. The CDR3 runs to 15 residues. Losses at the gene ends were 3 bases for V and 8 bases for J; bases not matched to a gene: 6. Germline values: CDR1 SGHRS, CDR2 YFSETQ. CDR3 region: CASSWGQGAADEQFF. Here the CDR3 DNA reads TGCGCCAGCAGCTGGGGACAGGGGGCGGCCGATGAGCAGTTCTTC.

In its sample, this clonotype was seen many times. This chain uses TRBV28 with TRBJ2-3, with 13 bases matching TRBD2. The CDR3 is 17 residues long. V lost 3 bases, J lost 1 base, and 4 bases stayed unmatched. Germline CDR1 and CDR2: MDHEN and SYDVKM. This chain's CDR3 is CASSFRGLAGGTDTQYF. In DNA form, the CDR3 reads TGTGCCAGCAGTTTTCGCGGACTAGCGGGAGGCACAGATACGCAGTATTTT.

This clonotype was detected ten times or more. The chain employs TRBV12-3 or TRBV12-4 and TRBJ2-1; TRBD2 aligns across 12 bases. Trimming removed 5 bases from V and 5 bases from J; junction bases left unmatched: 4. The length of the CDR3 is 15 residues. As DNA, the CDR3 is TGTGCCAGCAGTCCGCGACTAGCGGGGGACAATGAGCAGTTCTTC. Translated: CASSPRLAGDNEQFF.

This clonotype was seen a single time. A read error may produce the germline difference seen at one junction end. The rearrangement links TRBV19 to TRBJ2-7, with a weak D call TRBD2 (6 bases). Germline CDR1 LNHDA, CDR2 SQIVND (reference sequence). The CDR3 is made up of 15 amino acids. The CDR3 protein is CASNIDMVGGYEQYF. CDR3 DNA sequence: TGTGCCAGTAATATAGATATGGTCGGAGGGTACGAGCAGTACTTC.

This clonotype was found many times. The CDR3 nucleotides read TGTGCCAGCAGCTTGGACAGGGTCAGCTTCGATGAGCAGTTCTTC. Protein: CASSLDRVSFDEQFF. The rearrangement joins TRBV5-5 to TRBJ2-1; D may be TRBD1 (6 bases). The CDR3 is 15 amino acids. V lost 0 bases and J lost 8, with 15 bases in between. The germline V gene has CDR1 SGHKS and CDR2 YYEKEE (reference sequence).

In the case of this clonotype: A junction boundary mismatches the germline segment, possibly from a read error. The chain recombines TRBV6-2 or TRBV6-3 with TRBJ1-5, with unresolved D. CDR3 length: 15 amino acids. From germline, CDR1 is MNHEY and CDR2 SVGEGT. Here the CDR3 DNA reads TGTGCCGGCAGTTACGCAGATATTAGCAATCAGCCCCAGCATTTT. Translation: CAGSYADISNQPQHF.

This clonotype was detected ten times or more. The chain couples TRBV7-6 to TRBJ2-7; possible D gene TRBD2, 5 bases. The ends were cut back, 0 bases at V and 2 bases at J, with 11 bases in the middle. CDR1 is SGHVS, CDR2 FNYEAQ, per germline. The CDR3 covers 15 residues. The CDR3 is CASSLALGVPYEQYF. As DNA, the CDR3 is TGTGCCAGCAGCTTAGCCCTCGGGGTCCCCTACGAGCAGTACTTC.

This rearrangement joins TRBV25-1 to TRBJ2-3; 10 nucleotides agree with TRBD2. The V and J ends lost 7 bases and 4 bases, in that order; junction bases with no gene match: 8. This CDR3 region has 15 residues. Germline V gene data show CDR1 as MGHDK and CDR2 as SYGVNS. The CDR3 spells CASTVSGGAADTQYF. As DNA, the CDR3 is TGTGCCAGCACCGTCAGCGGGGGGGCGGCAGATACGCAGTATTTT.

Regarding this clonotype: The junction shows a germline mismatch at one end, possibly a read error. The gene calls are TRBV7-2 and TRBJ2-7, with 10 bases lining up with TRBD1. The CDR3 is 15 residues long. Germline assignment: CDR1 SGHTA and CDR2 FQGNSA. For the CDR3, the DNA is TGTGCCGGCAGGCTCGGGACAGGGGCTGGGTACGAGCAGTACTTC. It codes for CAGRLGTGAGYEQYF.

This clonotype was seen once. Possible read error: a much larger clone is one base away. The rearrangement links TRBV28 to TRBJ2-3; possibly TRBD2 for D (5 bases). The CDR3 sequence is 15 residues long. The germline V and J ends were trimmed by 2 bases and 4 bases, with 13 bases remaining between them. Germline V gene data show CDR1 as MDHEN and CDR2 as SYDVKM. CDR3 residues: CASSLTGSGSDTQYF. DNA for the CDR3: TGTGCCAGCAGTTTAACGGGGAGTGGTTCAGATACGCAGTATTTT. The full variable domain, completed using reference TRBV28 and TRBJ2-3, is DVKVTQSSRYLVKRTGEKVFLECVQDMDHENMFWYRQDPGLGLRLIYFSYDVKMKEKGDIPEGYSVSREKKERFSLILESASTNQTSMYLCASSLTGSGSDTQYFGPGTRLTVL.

This clonotype was found many times. The rearrangement uses TRBV25-1 and TRBJ2-5; perhaps TRBD2 as D (6 bases). Trimming removed 8 bases from V and 5 bases from J, with 9 bases in between. The germline gives CDR1 MGHDK, CDR2 SYGVNS. The CDR3 spans 11 residues. The CDR3 is CASGGDETQYF. Written as DNA, the CDR3 is TGTGCCAGCGGAGGGGACGAGACCCAGTACTTC.

The J gene is TRBJ1-1, the V gene TRBV6-5; D uncertain. The ends were cut back, 4 bases at V and 6 bases at J, with 12 bases in the middle. The germline gives CDR1 MNHEY, CDR2 SVGAGI. The CDR3 has 13 amino acids. This CDR3 reads CASSSGFWAEAFF. The CDR3 nucleotides are TGTGCCAGCAGTTCCGGCTTTTGGGCTGAAGCTTTCTTT.

Many counts were recorded for this clonotype. V is TRBV11-2 and J is TRBJ2-1; 7 bases fit TRBD1. Germline values: CDR1 SGHAT, CDR2 FQNNGV. The CDR3 has 16 amino acids. Trimming removed 4 bases from V and 1 base from J; junction bases left unmatched: 7. The CDR3 region has the DNA TGTGCCAGCAGCTCCAGGACAGGAGAATCCTACAATGAGCAGTTCTTC. As protein: CASSSRTGESYNEQFF.

This clonotype was found many times. The V and J genes are TRBV6-5 and TRBJ2-7, with TRBD1 matching 7 bases. V shed 6 bases and J 2 bases; nucleotides not matched to a gene: 7. CDR1 and CDR2 from the germline V gene are MNHEY and SVGAGI. The CDR3 runs 14 residues. The DNA of the CDR3 is TGTGCCAGCAGAATAGGGGGCGCAGCCTACGAGCAGTACTTC. This encodes CASRIGGAAYEQYF.

The chain employs TRBV19 and TRBJ1-1; D unclear. Per germline, CDR1 LNHDA and CDR2 SQIVND (reference sequence). The CDR3 is made up of 13 amino acids. Trimming removed 9 bases at V and 4 bases at J, with 15 bases between. The CDR3 protein is CASHLSFSTEAFF. The CDR3 region has the DNA TGTGCCAGCCACCTCAGTTTTAGCACTGAAGCTTTCTTT. Based on the CDR3 plus reference TRBV19 and TRBJ1-1, the full variable domain is DGGITQSPKYLFRKEGQNVTLSCEQNLNHDAMYWYRQDPGQGLRLIYYSQIVNDFQKGDIAEGYSVSREKKESFPLTVTSAQKNPTAFYLCASHLSFSTEAFFGQGTRLTVV.

Concerning this clonotype itself: It may be a read error: a sequence one base away is much more abundant. The chain combines TRBV5-1 with TRBJ2-1; 7 nucleotides agree with TRBD2. The CDR3 contains 13 residues. Germline V gene data show CDR1 as SGHRS and CDR2 as YFSETQ. CDR3 nucleotides: TGCGTCAGCAGCTTGGGGGGGATTGGTGAGCAGTTCTTC. The encoded protein is CVSSLGGIGEQFF.

This rearrangement joins TRBV28 to TRBJ2-1; a weak D match, TRBD1 (6 bases). V was trimmed by 7 bases and J by 2 bases, leaving 12 bases between them. The length of the CDR3 is 14 residues. The germline V gene encodes CDR1 MDHEN and CDR2 SYDVKM. The CDR3 loop is CASNFRGPYNEQFF. The CDR3 bases are TGTGCCAGCAATTTCAGGGGACCCTACAATGAGCAGTTCTTC.

This clonotype has more than one count but fewer than ten. The chain links TRBV6-6 to TRBJ2-7; D not resolved. Trimming removed 4 bases at V and 0 bases at J, with 10 bases between. The CDR3 totals 14 residues. Germline V gene lookup returns CDR1 MNHNY and CDR2 SVGAGI (reference sequence). The CDR3 sequence: CASSLIDTSYEQYF. CDR3 coding DNA: TGTGCCAGCAGTTTAATCGACACCTCCTACGAGCAGTACTTC.

V gene TRBV7-6 combines with J gene TRBJ2-5, with D hard to call. V was pared by 8 bases and J by 6 bases, with 19 bases between. CDR1 and CDR2 (germline): SGHVS, FNYEAQ. This CDR3 comprises 14 residues. CDR3 sequence: CASSALGLGQTQYF. The CDR3 bases are TGTGCCAGCTCAGCCCTCGGGCTGGGTCAGACCCAGTACTTC.

This clonotype was seen ten or more times. V and J are TRBV6-2 or TRBV6-3 and TRBJ2-6; TRBD1 agrees at 8 bases. This CDR3 is built from 16 residues. CDR1 and CDR2 (germline): MNHEY, SVGEGT. Trimming at V came to 6 bases and at J to 1 base, leaving 5 bases not matched to a gene. The CDR3 sequence: CASRGQGASGANVLTF. The CDR3 DNA follows: TGTGCCAGCAGAGGGCAGGGGGCGTCTGGGGCCAACGTCCTGACTTTC.

This clonotype has at least ten counts. The CDR3 loop reads CASVVDGEAFF. The CDR3 DNA reads TGTGCCAGCGTCGTAGATGGTGAAGCTTTCTTT. The V gene is TRBV7-9, the J gene TRBJ1-1; D is ambiguous. Germline CDR1 is SEHNR and CDR2 is FQNEAQ (reference sequence). Trimming cost V 8 bases and J 7 bases, with 11 bases left between them. CDR3 length equals 11 residues.

This clonotype occurred a few times. Here the CDR3 reads CASSTFFRDTEAFF. Here the CDR3 DNA reads TGTGCCAGCAGTACCTTTTTTAGGGACACTGAAGCTTTCTTT. This chain links TRBV2 with TRBJ1-1; D remains ambiguous. The ends were cut back, 5 bases at V and 3 bases at J, with 13 bases in the middle. The CDR3 is 14 amino acids. CDR1 is SNHLY, CDR2 FYNNEI, per germline.

The chain carries TRBV9 and TRBJ2-2, with 9 bases that match TRBD2. The CDR3 is made up of 17 amino acids. Germline V gene lookup returns CDR1 SGDLS and CDR2 YYNGEE. V lost 0 bases and J lost 3; bases outside the gene matches: 6. The CDR3 loop is CASSVALERGDTGELFF. CDR3 bases: TGTGCCAGCAGCGTAGCTCTTGAGCGGGGGGACACCGGGGAGCTGTTTTTT.

This clonotype was seen repeatedly, ten times or more. This chain uses TRBV28 with TRBJ2-7; tentative D call: TRBD1 (5 bases). The CDR3 has 16 amino acids. Trimming cost V 11 bases and J 4 bases, with 27 bases left between them. The germline V gene encodes CDR1 MDHEN and CDR2 SYDVKM. The CDR3 DNA is TGTGCCCCCCAACCCGACAGCCCCTGTTTCTGTTACGAGCAGTACTTC. Translation gives CAPQPDSPCFCYEQYF.

This clonotype was seen many times. V and J are TRBV11-2 and TRBJ2-1, with D possibly being TRBD1 (6 bases). Germline CDR1 reads SGHAT; CDR2 reads FQNNGV. This CDR3 has 15 residues. Trimming took 5 bases from V and 2 from J, leaving 13 bases between them. In nucleotides, the CDR3 is TGTGCCAGCAGCCCATCCGGGACAACCTACAATGAGCAGTTCTTC. It specifies CASSPSGTTYNEQFF.

This rearrangement joins TRBV13 to TRBJ2-7; D remains ambiguous. Germline V gene sequence: CDR1 PRHDT, CDR2 FYEKMQ (reference sequence). The CDR3 runs 16 residues. Trimming shortened V by 5 bases and J by 3 bases, and 20 bases separated the two germline ends. The CDR3 region is CASSDKGTSVNYEQYF. Here the CDR3 DNA reads TGTGCCAGCAGCGATAAGGGAACATCGGTCAACTACGAGCAGTACTTC.